The sequence of this T cell receptor (beta chain) was determined in a study of T cell responses to AZD1222 COVID-19 vaccine. The CDR3 covers 14 residues. The germline CDR1 and CDR2 sequences are SGHTS and YDEGEE. The germline V and J ends were trimmed by 1 base and 4 bases, with 11 bases remaining between them. Libraries were prepared by immunoSEQ multiplex PCR; TCRdb keeps only in-frame clonotypes and omits some of them. The repertoire consists of about 89,000 clones, with under 95% occurring once and the leading ten covering roughly 5.6%. The receptor comes from an adult in good health. The chain recombines TRBV5-8 with TRBJ1-2, with D tentatively TRBD1 (5 bases). The specimen was peripheral blood, collected on day 0 of MenACWY control vaccination. CDR3 DNA: TGTGCCAGCAGCTTGACCGACGGGGGCTATGGCTACACCTTC. It translates to CASSLTDGGYGYTF.